A single sample is the source of the 32 T cell receptor beta chains below, sequenced in a study of OX40 agonist ivuxolimab in advanced cancers. TCRdb's table, derived via immunoSEQ multiplex PCR, lists solely in-frame clones and lacks some. The data show roughly 86,000 clones, about nine tenths seen once. Sample: CD4+ or CD8+ T cells sorted from blood, taken in a trial of the OX40 agonist ivuxolimab. The receptors come from an adult with an advanced solid tumor such as melanoma, head and neck, liver or kidney cancer.

The V gene is TRBV6-5, the J gene TRBJ1-3; TRBD1 is a possible D gene (5 bases). CDR1 MNHEY and CDR2 SVGAGI come from the germline V gene. This CDR3 has 15 residues. V was shortened by 6 bases and J by 0 bases, with 12 bases between the two germline ends. The CDR3 spells CASSPDSNSGNTIYF. DNA for the CDR3: TGTGCCAGCAGCCCCGACAGTAACTCTGGAAACACCATATATTTT.

The chain carries TRBV5-6 and TRBJ1-1; D not certain. V dropped 2 bases and J dropped 1 base, with 21 bases sitting between them. Germline V gene lookup returns CDR1 SGHDT and CDR2 YYEEEE. This CDR3 spans 18 amino acids. CDR3 nucleotide sequence: TGTGCCAGCAGCTTAATGAGTCAGGTCGAGGAACCGAACACTGAAGCTTTCTTT. Protein product: CASSLMSQVEEPNTEAFF. Drawing the rest from reference TRBV5-6 and TRBJ1-1, the complete variable domain is DAGVTQSPTHLIKTRGQQVTLRCSPKSGHDTVSWYQQALGQGPQFIFQYYEEEERQRGNFPDRFSGHQFPNYSSELNVNALLLGDSALYLCASSLMSQVEEPNTEAFFGQGTRLTVV.

The chain recombines TRBV2 with TRBJ1-2, with a possible D match to TRBD1 (5 bases). Looked up from germline, CDR1 is SNHLY and CDR2 is FYNNEI. The CDR3 covers 13 residues. V gave up 1 base and J gave up 6 bases, with 9 bases separating them. Here the CDR3 reads CASSEDRTHGYTF. The CDR3 DNA follows: TGTGCCAGCAGTGAAGACAGGACCCATGGCTACACCTTC.

V is TRBV4-2 and J is TRBJ2-3, with 9 bases that match TRBD2. The CDR3 covers 16 residues. After removal of 6 bases from V and 6 bases from J, the junction contained 13 bases not matched to a gene. The germline V gene encodes CDR1 LGHNA and CDR2 YNFKEQ. The CDR3 DNA is TGTGCCAGCAGTCAAACTCCGGGACTAGCCAGCGATACGCAGTATTTT. This encodes CASSQTPGLASDTQYF.

J is TRBJ2-1 and V is TRBV6-1; possible D gene TRBD1, 5 bases. Trimming stripped 6 bases from V and 2 bases from J, with 14 bases between. Germline-derived CDR1 and CDR2 are MNHNS and SASEGT. The CDR3 is 15 residues long. CDR3 nucleotide sequence: TGTGCCAGCAGCCCAGACACAGGACCCTACAATGAGCAGTTCTTC. Residues: CASSPDTGPYNEQFF.

The rearrangement links TRBV2 to TRBJ1-5; the match to TRBD1 covers 9 bases. The CDR3 contains 14 residues. With 6 bases clipped from V and 7 bases from J, the junction kept 7 bases outside the gene matches. Germline V CDR1 and CDR2: SNHLY, FYNNEI. CDR3 sequence reads: CASSPQGADQPQHF. CDR3 bases: TGTGCCAGCAGCCCACAGGGGGCGGACCAGCCCCAGCATTTT.

The chain combines TRBV7-9 with TRBJ2-7; no definite D call. The V end was cut by 2 bases, the J end by 0 bases, with 8 bases between. CDR1 SEHNR and CDR2 FQNEAQ come from the germline V gene (reference sequence). The length of the CDR3 is 14 residues. The CDR3 region has the DNA TGTGCCAGCAGCTTACCGGGCCGCTCCTACGAGCAGTACTTC. Translation gives CASSLPGRSYEQYF.

The J gene is TRBJ1-3, the V gene TRBV9; 8 bases match TRBD1. The ends lost 3 bases at V and 0 bases at J; junction bases unmatched: 2. Germline V gene data show CDR1 as SGDLS and CDR2 as YYNGEE. The CDR3 runs 15 residues. CDR3 nucleotide sequence: TGTGCCAGCAGCGCCACAGGGGGCTCTGGAAACACCATATATTTT. Translation: CASSATGGSGNTIYF.

V is TRBV29-1 and J is TRBJ2-7, with D maybe TRBD2 (6 bases). V gave up 8 bases and J gave up 2 bases, with 16 bases separating them. CDR1 is SQVTM and CDR2 is ANQGSEA in the germline V gene. The CDR3 has 13 amino acids. This chain's CDR3 is CSTAGGQTYEQYF. The DNA of the CDR3 is TGCAGCACAGCTGGAGGGCAGACCTACGAGCAGTACTTC.

The chain combines TRBV5-1 with TRBJ1-1, with unresolved D. V was trimmed by 3 bases and J by 4 bases, leaving 13 bases between them. The CDR3 runs to 14 residues. Germline V CDR1 and CDR2: SGHRS, YFSETQ. The CDR3 DNA is TGCGCCAGCAGCTCTTCGGATTTAGGCACTGAAGCTTTCTTT. It is translated as CASSSSDLGTEAFF.

This clone has only a few counts. The chain uses TRBV28 and TRBJ1-2; no clear D gene. Germline V gene sequence: CDR1 MDHEN, CDR2 SYDVKM. Trimming took 6 bases from V and 7 from J, leaving 15 bases between them. The CDR3 loop spans 13 amino acids. The CDR3 coding sequence is TGTGCCAGCAGATCACGAGGGTGGAGTGGCTACACCTTC. Translation: CASRSRGWSGYTF.

The V gene is TRBV19, the J gene TRBJ1-5, with D tentatively TRBD1 (5 bases). Trimming shortened V by 8 bases and J by 7 bases, and 21 bases separated the two germline ends. The CDR3 extends over 15 amino acids. Germline lookup yields CDR1 LNHDA and CDR2 SQIVND (reference sequence). This CDR3 reads CASRQRGQVPQPQHF. The DNA for the CDR3 is TGTGCCAGTCGTCAGAGGGGCCAGGTTCCCCAGCCCCAGCATTTT.

The chain has TRBV7-2 and TRBJ2-5, with TRBD1 identical over 8 bases. V lost 3 bases to trimming and J lost 5 bases; unmatched junction nucleotides: 5. Germline V gene sequence: CDR1 SGHTA, CDR2 FQGNSA. The CDR3 spans 14 residues. The CDR3 DNA reads TGTGCCAGCAGCTTTGACAGGGGTCGTGAGACCCAGTACTTC. Protein: CASSFDRGRETQYF.

V usage is TRBV10-3 and J usage is TRBJ1-1, with D perhaps matching TRBD1 (6 bases). CDR3 length equals 13 residues. Trimming removed 7 bases from V and 4 bases from J, with 13 bases in between. From germline, CDR1 is ENHRY and CDR2 SYGVKD. The CDR3 sequence is CAITEQGLTEAFF. The CDR3 DNA is TGTGCCATCACAGAACAGGGTCTCACTGAAGCTTTCTTT.

The gene calls are TRBV10-3 and TRBJ1-2; D gene uncertain. Germline CDR1 reads ENHRY; CDR2 reads SYGVKD. The CDR3 is 12 residues long. V gave up 0 bases and J gave up 5 bases, with 4 bases separating them. CDR3 protein: CAISESLYGYTF. CDR3 DNA: TGTGCCATCAGTGAGTCCCTGTATGGCTACACCTTC.

This CDR3 reads CAISESTSTDTQYF. The CDR3 nucleotides read TGTGCCATCAGTGAGTCGACTAGCACAGATACGCAGTATTTT. J is TRBJ2-3 and V is TRBV10-3, with D uncertain. Trimming took 0 bases from V and 0 from J, leaving 4 bases between them. Germline CDR1 ENHRY, CDR2 SYGVKD. The CDR3 is made up of 14 amino acids.

The V and J genes are TRBV9 and TRBJ2-7; 10 bases map to TRBD1. After removal of 0 bases from V and 2 bases from J, the junction contained 5 bases not matched to a gene. The CDR3 totals 16 residues. Germline CDR1 reads SGDLS; CDR2 reads YYNGEE. The CDR3 DNA sequence: TGTGCCAGCAGCGTAGCCCCGGGACAGGGGACCTACGAGCAGTACTTC. Amino acids: CASSVAPGQGTYEQYF. Full variable domain (rest looked up from reference TRBV9 and TRBJ2-7): DSGVTQTPKHLITATGQRVTLRCSPRSGDLSVYWYQQSLDQGLQFLIQYYNGEERAKGNILERFSAQQFPDLHSELNLSSLELGDSALYFCASSVAPGQGTYEQYFGPGTRLTVT.

The rearrangement links TRBV9 to TRBJ2-7, with D possibly TRBD2 on 5 matching bases. V dropped 4 bases and J dropped 5 bases, with 16 bases sitting between them. Germline CDR1 and CDR2: SGDLS and YYNGEE. The CDR3 contains 14 residues. CDR3 sequence: CASSRREFENEQYF. The CDR3 DNA is TGTGCCAGCAGCCGTCGGGAATTTGAGAACGAGCAGTACTTC.

This chain joins TRBV28 and TRBJ1-1; no clear D gene. The germline V and J ends were trimmed by 7 bases and 4 bases, with 10 bases remaining between them. Germline CDR1 reads MDHEN; CDR2 reads SYDVKM. This CDR3 has 12 amino acids. The CDR3 protein is CASINPGTEAFF. For the CDR3, the DNA is TGTGCCAGCATTAACCCGGGCACTGAAGCTTTCTTT.

In nucleotides, the CDR3 is TGTGCCAGCAGCGACGGGACTAGCGGGACGGGAGAGACCCAGTACTTC. The encoded protein is CASSDGTSGTGETQYF. V is TRBV5-8 and J is TRBJ2-5; 13 bases align to TRBD2. Germline V CDR1 and CDR2: SGHTS, YDEGEE. This CDR3 is 16 amino acids long. V lost 4 bases and J lost 4; bases outside the gene matches: 7.

The V gene is TRBV7-2, the J gene TRBJ1-2; D is unresolved. The length of the CDR3 is 13 residues. Germline values: CDR1 SGHTA, CDR2 FQGNSA. V lost 3 bases and J 0 bases, leaving 5 bases between the germline ends. CDR3 sequence: CASSLEPNYGYTF. The CDR3 nucleotides are TGTGCCAGCAGCTTGGAGCCTAACTATGGCTACACCTTC. The full variable domain, rest sourced from reference TRBV7-2 and TRBJ1-2, is GAGVSQSPSNKVTEKGKDVELRCDPISGHTALYWYRQSLGQGLEFLIYFQGNSAPDKSGLPSDRFSAERTGGSVSTLTIQRTQQEDSAVYLCASSLEPNYGYTFGSGTRLTVV.

The J gene is TRBJ2-1, the V gene TRBV2; 10 nucleotides line up with TRBD2. The CDR3 has 15 amino acids. The V and J ends lost 7 bases and 6 bases, in that order; junction bases with no gene match: 9. CDR1 is SNHLY, CDR2 FYNNEI, per germline. CDR3 sequence reads: CASTPLAGVVNEQFF. Here the CDR3 DNA reads TGTGCCAGCACCCCTCTAGCGGGAGTTGTCAATGAGCAGTTCTTC.

V gene TRBV7-2 combines with J gene TRBJ2-2, with TRBD2 matching 7 bases. The CDR3 covers 16 residues. Germline V gives CDR1 SGHTA, CDR2 FQGNSA. The ends lost 3 bases at V and 4 bases at J; junction bases unmatched: 8. The CDR3 reads CASSFYSGWGTGELFF. DNA of the CDR3: TGTGCCAGCAGCTTCTATAGCGGGTGGGGCACCGGGGAGCTGTTTTTT.

The V call is TRBV5-6, the J call TRBJ2-7; tentatively, D is TRBD2 (6 bases). The CDR3 loop spans 15 amino acids. The germline V and J ends were trimmed by 4 bases and 6 bases, with 20 bases remaining between them. The germline V gene has CDR1 SGHDT and CDR2 YYEEEE. The CDR3 spells CASSRPGGVYSEQYF. CDR3 coding DNA: TGTGCCAGCAGCCGCCCAGGAGGGGTGTATAGCGAGCAGTACTTC.

This chain links TRBV28 with TRBJ2-1, with D perhaps TRBD1 (6 bases). The V end was cut by 7 bases, the J end by 1 base, with 11 bases between. The CDR3 totals 14 residues. Germline assignment: CDR1 MDHEN and CDR2 SYDVKM. This CDR3 is CASKGTNSYNEQFF. CDR3 nucleotides: TGTGCCAGCAAAGGGACAAATTCCTACAATGAGCAGTTCTTC. The complete variable domain, with remaining parts taken from reference TRBV28 and TRBJ2-1, reads DVKVTQSSRYLVKRTGEKVFLECVQDMDHENMFWYRQDPGLGLRLIYFSYDVKMKEKGDIPEGYSVSREKKERFSLILESASTNQTSMYLCASKGTNSYNEQFFGPGTRLTVL.

The gene calls are TRBV12-5 and TRBJ2-1; D is unresolved. The ends were cut back, 6 bases at V and 4 bases at J, with 4 bases in the middle. The V gene's germline CDR1 is LGHNT and CDR2 FRNRAP. The CDR3 consists of 11 residues. The CDR3 DNA sequence: TGTGCTAGTGGCACTTACAATGAGCAGTTCTTC. It codes for CASGTYNEQFF.

The chain couples TRBV9 to TRBJ1-2, with 7 bases matching TRBD1. Germline CDR1 is SGDLS and CDR2 is YYNGEE. The CDR3 runs to 14 residues. J lost 8 bases, V lost 2 bases, and 9 bases had no gene match. In DNA, the CDR3 is TGTGCCAGCAGCGTGTCGACAGGGACGGGGGGCTACACCTTC. Its protein is CASSVSTGTGGYTF.

This chain joins TRBV5-1 and TRBJ2-2, with 14 bases identical to TRBD2. This CDR3 spans 17 amino acids. After removal of 4 bases from V and 0 bases from J, the junction contained 2 bases not matched to a gene. In germline, CDR1 is SGHRS, CDR2 YFSETQ. CDR3 amino acids: CASSRTSGGPNTGELFF. The CDR3 DNA sequence: TGCGCCAGCAGCAGGACTAGCGGGGGGCCGAACACCGGGGAGCTGTTTTTT.

The V call is TRBV7-6, the J call TRBJ2-5, with D unclear. Trimming pared 5 bases from V and 6 bases from J, leaving 10 bases between. Germline assignment: CDR1 SGHVS and CDR2 FNYEAQ. The CDR3 covers 12 residues. The CDR3 spells CASSPFSQTQYF. The CDR3 nucleotides read TGTGCCAGCAGCCCTTTTAGCCAGACCCAGTACTTC. The full variable domain, its missing parts supplied by reference TRBV7-6 and TRBJ2-5, is GAGVSQSPRYKVTKRGQDVALRCDPISGHVSLYWYRQALGQGPEFLTYFNYEAQQDKSGLPNDRFSAERPEGSISTLTIQRTEQRDSAMYRCASSPFSQTQYFGPGTRLLVL.

This clone came up once. The chain combines TRBV6-6 with TRBJ1-1; 7 bases map to TRBD1. The V segment lost 4 bases and the J segment 4 bases; nucleotides outside the gene matches: 3. CDR3 size: 13 residues. CDR1 and CDR2 from the germline V gene are MNHNY and SVGAGI (reference sequence). CDR3 sequence reads: CASSLTGSTEAFF. Here the CDR3 DNA reads TGTGCCAGCAGTTTGACAGGGAGCACTGAAGCTTTCTTT.

The rearrangement joins TRBV18 to TRBJ2-7; TRBD1 matches at 7 bases. Germline trimming cut 6 bases from V and 2 bases from J; bases unmatched to any gene: 7. The CDR3 contains 14 residues. The germline V gene encodes CDR1 KGHSH and CDR2 LQKENI. CDR3 DNA: TGTGCCAGCTCCCAAACGACAGGGCCCTACGAGCAGTACTTC. The encoded protein is CASSQTTGPYEQYF. Together with reference TRBV18 and TRBJ2-7, the CDR3 gives the full variable domain: NAGVMQNPRHLVRRRGQEARLRCSPMKGHSHVYWYRQLPEEGLKFMVYLQKENIIDESGMPKERFSAEFPKEGPSILRIQQVVRGDSAAYFCASSQTTGPYEQYFGPGTRLTVT.

The chain employs TRBV20-1 and TRBJ1-4; TRBD1 is a possible D gene (5 bases). Trimming shortened V by 6 bases and J by 6 bases, and 8 bases separated the two germline ends. The germline gives CDR1 DFQATT, CDR2 SNEGSKA (reference sequence). The CDR3 totals 11 residues. This CDR3 reads CSAPQDEKLFF. In nucleotides, the CDR3 is TGCAGTGCCCCACAGGATGAAAAACTGTTTTTT.